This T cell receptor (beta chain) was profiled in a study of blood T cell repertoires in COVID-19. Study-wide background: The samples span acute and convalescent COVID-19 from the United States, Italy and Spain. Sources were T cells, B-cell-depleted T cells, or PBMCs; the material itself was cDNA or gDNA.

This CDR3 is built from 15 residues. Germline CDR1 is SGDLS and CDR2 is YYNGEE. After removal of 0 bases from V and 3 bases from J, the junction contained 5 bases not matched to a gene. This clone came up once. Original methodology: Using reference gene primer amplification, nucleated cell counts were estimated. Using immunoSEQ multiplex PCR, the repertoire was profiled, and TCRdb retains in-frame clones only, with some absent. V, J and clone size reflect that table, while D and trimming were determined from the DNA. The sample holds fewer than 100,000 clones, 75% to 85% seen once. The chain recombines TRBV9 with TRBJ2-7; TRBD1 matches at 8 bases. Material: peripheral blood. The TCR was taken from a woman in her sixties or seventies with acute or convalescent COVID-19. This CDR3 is CASSVGGTGFYEQYF. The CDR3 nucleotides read TGTGCCAGCAGCGTAGGAGGGACAGGTTTCTACGAGCAGTACTTC.